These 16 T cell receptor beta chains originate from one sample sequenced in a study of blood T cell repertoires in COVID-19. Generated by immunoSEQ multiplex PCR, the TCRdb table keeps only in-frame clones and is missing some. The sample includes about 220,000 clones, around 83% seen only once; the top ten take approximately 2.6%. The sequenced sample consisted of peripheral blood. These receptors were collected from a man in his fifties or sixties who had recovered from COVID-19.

DNA of the CDR3: TGTGCCAGCAGCCAAGACAGGATTCGGGGCTATGGCTACACCTTC. It codes for CASSQDRIRGYGYTF. The chain joins TRBV3-1 (or the pseudogene TRBV3-2) to TRBJ1-2, with D hard to call. The V end was cut by 0 bases, the J end by 4 bases, with 12 bases between. Germline V lookup: CDR1 LGHDT, CDR2 YNNKEL (reference sequence). CDR3 length: 15 amino acids.

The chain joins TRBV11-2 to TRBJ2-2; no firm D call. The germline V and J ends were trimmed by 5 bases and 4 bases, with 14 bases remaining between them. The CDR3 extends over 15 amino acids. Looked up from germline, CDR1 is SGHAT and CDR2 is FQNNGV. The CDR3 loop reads CASSPNPTSTGELFF. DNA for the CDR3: TGTGCCAGCAGCCCCAATCCGACAAGCACCGGGGAGCTGTTTTTT.

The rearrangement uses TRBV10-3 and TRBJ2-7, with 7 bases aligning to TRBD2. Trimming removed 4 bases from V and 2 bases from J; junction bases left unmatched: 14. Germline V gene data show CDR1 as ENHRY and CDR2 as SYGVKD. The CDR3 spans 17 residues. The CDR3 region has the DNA TGTGCCATCAGTGGACGAATGGGCGGGAGTGGGGCCTACGAGCAGTACTTC. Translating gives CAISGRMGGSGAYEQYF.

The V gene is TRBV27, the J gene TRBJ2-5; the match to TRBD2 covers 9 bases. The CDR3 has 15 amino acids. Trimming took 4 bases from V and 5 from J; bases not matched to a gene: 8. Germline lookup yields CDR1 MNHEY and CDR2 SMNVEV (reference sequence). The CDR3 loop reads CASSYQREAPETQYF. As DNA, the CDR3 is TGTGCCAGCAGTTACCAGCGGGAGGCTCCGGAGACCCAGTACTTC.

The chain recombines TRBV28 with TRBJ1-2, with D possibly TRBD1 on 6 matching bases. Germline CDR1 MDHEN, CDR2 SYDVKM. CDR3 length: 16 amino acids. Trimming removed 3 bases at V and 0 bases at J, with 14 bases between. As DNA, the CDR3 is TGTGCCAGCAGTTTGGGTGGCGGGGGCGCTAACTATGGCTACACCTTC. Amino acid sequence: CASSLGGGGANYGYTF.

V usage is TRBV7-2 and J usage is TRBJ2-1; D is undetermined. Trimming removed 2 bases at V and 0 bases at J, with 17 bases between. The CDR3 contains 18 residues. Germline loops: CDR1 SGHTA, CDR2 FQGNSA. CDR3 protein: CASSLTASRGSSYNEQFF. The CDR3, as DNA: TGTGCCAGCAGCTTAACGGCGTCTCGCGGTAGCTCCTACAATGAGCAGTTCTTC.

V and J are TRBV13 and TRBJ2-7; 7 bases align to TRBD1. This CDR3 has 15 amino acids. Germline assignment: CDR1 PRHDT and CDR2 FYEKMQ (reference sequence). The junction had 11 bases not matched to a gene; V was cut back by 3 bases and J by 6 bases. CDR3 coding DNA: TGTGCCAGCAGCTTCAAGACAGGGTCAAATTCCGAGCAGTACTTC. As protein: CASSFKTGSNSEQYF. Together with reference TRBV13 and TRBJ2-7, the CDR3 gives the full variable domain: AAGVIQSPRHLIKEKRETATLKCYPIPRHDTVYWYQQGPGQDPQFLISFYEKMQSDKGSIPDRFSAQQFSDYHSELNMSSLELGDSALYFCASSFKTGSNSEQYFGPGTRLTVT.

CDR3 region: CATSRDGKGGRASLYEQYF. The CDR3 coding sequence is TGTGCCACCAGCAGAGACGGGAAGGGCGGGAGGGCCTCTCTCTACGAGCAGTACTTC. V usage is TRBV15 and J usage is TRBJ2-7; 9 nucleotides agree with TRBD2. The CDR3 loop spans 19 amino acids. Germline V gene data show CDR1 as LNHNV and CDR2 as YYDKDF (reference sequence). The J segment lost 3 bases and the V segment lost 0 bases, leaving 15 bases of the junction unmatched.

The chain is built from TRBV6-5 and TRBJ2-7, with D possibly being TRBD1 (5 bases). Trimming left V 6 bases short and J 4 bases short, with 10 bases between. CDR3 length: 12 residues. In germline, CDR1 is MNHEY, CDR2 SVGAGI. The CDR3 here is CASRTARYEQYF. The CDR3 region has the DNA TGTGCCAGCAGGACAGCTCGGTACGAGCAGTACTTC.

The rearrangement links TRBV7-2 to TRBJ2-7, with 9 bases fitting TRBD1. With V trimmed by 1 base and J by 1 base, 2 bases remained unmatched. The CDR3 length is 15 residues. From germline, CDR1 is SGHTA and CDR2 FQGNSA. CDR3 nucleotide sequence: TGTGCCAGCAGCTTAGGGACAGGGGATTCCTACGAGCAGTACTTC. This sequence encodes CASSLGTGDSYEQYF.

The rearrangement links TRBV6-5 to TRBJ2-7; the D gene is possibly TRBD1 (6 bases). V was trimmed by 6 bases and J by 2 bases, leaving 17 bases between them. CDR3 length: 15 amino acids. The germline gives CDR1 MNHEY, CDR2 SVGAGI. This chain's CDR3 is CASSLQGRDPYEQYF. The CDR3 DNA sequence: TGTGCCAGCAGCCTACAGGGTCGGGACCCCTACGAGCAGTACTTC.

The DNA for the CDR3 is TGTGCCTGGAGGGGGAAAGCGGGGCCGGGTGAGCAGTACTTC. Translation: CAWRGKAGPGEQYF. This chain links TRBV30 with TRBJ2-7; 7 positions agree with TRBD2. V gave up 3 bases and J gave up 7 bases; unmatched junction bases: 12. The CDR3 runs 14 residues. Germline values: CDR1 GTSNPN, CDR2 SVGIG (reference sequence).

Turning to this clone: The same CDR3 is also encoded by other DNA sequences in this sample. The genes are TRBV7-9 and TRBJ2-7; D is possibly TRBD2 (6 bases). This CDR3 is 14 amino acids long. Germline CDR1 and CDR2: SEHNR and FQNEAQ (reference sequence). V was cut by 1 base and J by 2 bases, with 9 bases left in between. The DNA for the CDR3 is TGTGCCAGCAGCTTAGAGGGAGGAGCCTACGAGCAGTACTTC. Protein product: CASSLEGGAYEQYF. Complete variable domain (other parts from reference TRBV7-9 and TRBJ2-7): DTGVSQNPRHKITKRGQNVTFRCDPISEHNRLYWYRQTLGQGPEFLTYFQNEAQLEKSRLLSDRFSAERPKGSFSTLEIQRTEQGDSAMYLCASSLEGGAYEQYFGPGTRLTVT.

Written as DNA, the CDR3 is TGTGCCAGTAGCTTGTACAGTCCCTACAATGAGCAGTTCTTC. Protein: CASSLYSPYNEQFF. The rearrangement uses TRBV19 and TRBJ2-1; D not resolved. This CDR3 contains 14 residues. Trimming took 6 bases from V and 2 from J, leaving 11 bases between them. Germline V gene lookup returns CDR1 LNHDA and CDR2 SQIVND (reference sequence).

CDR3 region: CASSQQITQYF. CDR3 bases: TGTGCCAGCAGCCAACAAATTACGCAGTATTTT. The rearrangement links TRBV14 to TRBJ2-3; D not certain. The germline V gene encodes CDR1 SGHDN and CDR2 FVKESK. The length of the CDR3 is 11 residues. The V gene lost 2 bases and the J gene lost 8 bases, with 5 bases spanning the gap.

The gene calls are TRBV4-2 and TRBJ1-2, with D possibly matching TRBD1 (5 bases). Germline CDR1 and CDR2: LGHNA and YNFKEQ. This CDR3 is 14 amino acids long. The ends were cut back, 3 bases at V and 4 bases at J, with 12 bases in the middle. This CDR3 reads CASSHPLGGYGYTF. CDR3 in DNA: TGTGCCAGCAGCCATCCCCTGGGGGGCTATGGCTACACCTTC.